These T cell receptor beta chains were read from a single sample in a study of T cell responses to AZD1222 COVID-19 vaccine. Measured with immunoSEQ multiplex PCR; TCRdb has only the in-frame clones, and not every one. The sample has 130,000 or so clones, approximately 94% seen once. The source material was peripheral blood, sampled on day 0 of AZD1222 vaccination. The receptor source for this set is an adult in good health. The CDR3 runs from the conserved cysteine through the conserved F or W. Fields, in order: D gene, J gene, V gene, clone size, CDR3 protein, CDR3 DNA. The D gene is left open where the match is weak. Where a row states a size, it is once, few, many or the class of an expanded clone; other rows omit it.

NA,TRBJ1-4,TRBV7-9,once,CASSPKYQRRKGEKLFF,TGTGCCAGCAGCCCTAAATATCAGAGGCGAAAGGGGGAAAAACTGTTTTTT
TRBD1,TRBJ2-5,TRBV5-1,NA,CASSLTQGQETQYF,TGCGCCAGCAGCCTCACACAGGGGCAAGAGACCCAGTACTTC
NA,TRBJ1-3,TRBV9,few,CASSVKIQGPGNTIYF,TGTGCCAGCAGCGTTAAGATACAGGGCCCTGGAAACACCATATATTTT
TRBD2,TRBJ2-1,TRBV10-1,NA,CASSPGLAYEQFF,TGCGCCAGCAGTCCCGGACTAGCCTATGAGCAGTTCTTC
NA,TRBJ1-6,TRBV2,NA,CASSKDRNGDSPLHF,TGTGCCAGCAGTAAGGACCGGAACGGCGATTCACCCCTCCACTTT
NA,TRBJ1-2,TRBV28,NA,CASSERANGYTF,TGTGCCAGCAGCGAGCGGGCAAATGGCTACACCTTC
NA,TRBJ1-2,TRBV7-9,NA,CASSLGASVPNYGYTF,TGTGCCAGCAGCTTAGGGGCATCCGTCCCTAACTATGGCTACACCTTC
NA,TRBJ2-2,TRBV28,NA,CAIKTGGPGELFF,TGTGCCATTAAGACCGGAGGCCCCGGGGAGCTGTTTTTT
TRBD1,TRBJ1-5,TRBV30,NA,CALQGFSNQPQHF,TGTGCCTTACAGGGGTTTAGCAATCAGCCCCAGCATTTT
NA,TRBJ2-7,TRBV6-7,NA,CASSEQYF,TGTGCCAGCAGCGAGCAGTACTTC
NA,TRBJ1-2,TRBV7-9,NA,CASSPPGVSYTF,TGTGCCAGCAGCCCCCCTGGCGTAAGCTACACCTTC
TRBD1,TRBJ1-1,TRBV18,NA,CASSPDRAKAFF,TGTGCCAGCTCACCAGACAGGGCTAAAGCTTTCTTT
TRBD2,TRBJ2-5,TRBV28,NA,CASRRLAGSQETQYF,TGTGCCAGCAGGAGACTAGCGGGGAGCCAAGAGACCCAGTACTTC
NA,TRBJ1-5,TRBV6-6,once,CASSYSPSLSNQPQHF,TGTGCCAGCAGTTACTCGCCAAGCCTTAGCAATCAGCCCCAGCATTTT
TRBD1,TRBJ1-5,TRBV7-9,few,CASSPTGGNQPQHF,TGTGCCAGCAGTCCCACAGGGGGCAATCAGCCCCAGCATTTT
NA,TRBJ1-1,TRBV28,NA,CASSLQTNTEAFF,TGTGCCAGCAGTTTACAGACGAACACTGAAGCTTTCTTT
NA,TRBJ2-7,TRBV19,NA,CASSTRTPSYEQYF,TGTGCCAGTAGTACCCGGACGCCTTCCTACGAGCAGTACTTC
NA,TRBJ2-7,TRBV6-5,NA,CASSSFGRTGEQYF,TGTGCCAGCAGTTCGTTTGGAAGAACGGGCGAGCAGTACTTC
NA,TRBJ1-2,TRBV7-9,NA,CASSSRYYGYTF,TGTGCCAGCAGTTCGCGGTACTATGGCTACACCTTC
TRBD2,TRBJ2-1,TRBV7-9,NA,CASTPAEGTSGVLNEQFF,TGTGCCAGCACCCCTGCGGAAGGGACTAGCGGGGTGTTAAATGAGCAGTTCTTC
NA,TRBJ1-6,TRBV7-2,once,CASSLVAGAYNSPLHF,TGTGCCAGCAGCTTAGTTGCGGGGGCTTATAATTCACCCCTCCACTTT
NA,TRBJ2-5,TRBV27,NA,CATQGPRETQYF,TGTGCCACCCAGGGTCCTCGGGAGACCCAGTACTTC
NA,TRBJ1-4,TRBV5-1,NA,CASSPKDGHEKLFF,TGCGCCAGCAGCCCCAAGGACGGGCATGAAAAACTGTTTTTT
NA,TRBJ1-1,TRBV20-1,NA,CSASREHGTEAFF,TGCAGTGCTAGTAGGGAGCACGGCACTGAAGCTTTCTTT
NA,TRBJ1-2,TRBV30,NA,CAWSVQGGYTF,TGTGCCTGGAGTGTACAGGGCGGCTACACCTTC
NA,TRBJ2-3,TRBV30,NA,CAWGQEPGPQYF,TGTGCCTGGGGACAAGAACCTGGCCCGCAGTATTTT
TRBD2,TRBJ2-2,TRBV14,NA,CASSQDSRTSGRWTGELFF,TGTGCCAGCAGCCAAGATTCCCGGACTAGCGGGAGGTGGACCGGGGAGCTGTTTTTT
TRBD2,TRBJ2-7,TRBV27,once,CASRPSGGYEQYF,TGTGCCAGCAGGCCATCGGGGGGCTACGAGCAGTACTTC
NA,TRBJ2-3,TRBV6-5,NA,CASSPSRADTQYF,TGTGCCAGCAGTCCTTCTAGGGCAGATACGCAGTATTTT
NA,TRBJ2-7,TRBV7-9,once,CASSLDNYEQYF,TGTGCCAGCAGCTTAGATAACTACGAGCAGTACTTC
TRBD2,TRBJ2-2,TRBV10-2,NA,CASREIAGGPRGGEYTGELFF,TGCGCCAGCAGGGAGATAGCGGGAGGGCCACGGGGTGGTGAATACACCGGGGAGCTGTTTTTT
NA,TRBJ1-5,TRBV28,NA,CASSSPTGFNQPQHF,TGTGCCAGCAGTTCACCGACAGGTTTCAATCAGCCCCAGCATTTT
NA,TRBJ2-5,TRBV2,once,CASSEGLIETQYF,TGTGCCAGCAGCGAGGGACTCATCGAGACCCAGTACTTC